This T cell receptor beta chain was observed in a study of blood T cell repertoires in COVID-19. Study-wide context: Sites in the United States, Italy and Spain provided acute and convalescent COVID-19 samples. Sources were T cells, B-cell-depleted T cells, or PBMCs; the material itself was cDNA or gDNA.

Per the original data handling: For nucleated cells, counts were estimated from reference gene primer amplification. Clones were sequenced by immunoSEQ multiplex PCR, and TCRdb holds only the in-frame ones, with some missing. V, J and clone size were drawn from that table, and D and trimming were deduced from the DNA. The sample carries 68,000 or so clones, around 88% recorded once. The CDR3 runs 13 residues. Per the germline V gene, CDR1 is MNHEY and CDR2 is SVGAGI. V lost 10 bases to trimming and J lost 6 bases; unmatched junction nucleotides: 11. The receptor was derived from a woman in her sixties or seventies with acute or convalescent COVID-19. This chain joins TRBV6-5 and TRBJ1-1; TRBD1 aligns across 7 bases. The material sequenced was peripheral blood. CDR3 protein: CAITTGRVPEAFF. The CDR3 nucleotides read TGTGCCATAACGACAGGGCGAGTTCCTGAAGCTTTCTTT.